Following are 19 T cell receptor beta chains from one sample sequenced in a study of blood T cell repertoires in COVID-19. TCRdb's table, derived via immunoSEQ multiplex PCR, lists solely in-frame clones and lacks some. The sample yields hundreds of thousands of clones, 80% to 90% seen once. The sequenced sample was peripheral blood. Every receptor here comes from a middle-aged woman with active or convalescent COVID-19.

The chain joins TRBV7-9 to TRBJ1-4; possible D gene TRBD1, 5 bases. CDR1 is SEHNR, CDR2 FQNEAQ, per germline (reference sequence). Trimming left V 3 bases short and J 7 bases short, with 9 bases between. This CDR3 is built from 13 residues. The CDR3 coding sequence is TGTGCCAGCAGCTTGGACACGGGTGAAAAACTGTTTTTT. Translating gives CASSLDTGEKLFF.

DNA for the CDR3: TGTGCCAGCTCACCTCAGCATGTGGGACAGGTCAATGAGCAGTTCTTC. It codes for CASSPQHVGQVNEQFF. V usage is TRBV18 and J usage is TRBJ2-1, with 8 bases aligning to TRBD1. Trimming removed 3 bases from V and 6 bases from J; junction bases left unmatched: 10. This CDR3 is 16 amino acids long. Germline V gene lookup returns CDR1 KGHSH and CDR2 LQKENI.

CDR3: CASSTAGTAYGYTF. The CDR3 bases are TGTGCCAGTAGTACCGCTGGGACAGCCTATGGCTACACCTTC. The chain joins TRBV19 to TRBJ1-2; 7 positions match TRBD1. The germline V gene encodes CDR1 LNHDA and CDR2 SQIVND (reference sequence). Germline trimming cut 4 bases from V and 4 bases from J; bases unmatched to any gene: 6. The CDR3 covers 14 residues. Variable domain in full (rest from reference TRBV19 and TRBJ1-2): DGGITQSPKYLFRKEGQNVTLSCEQNLNHDAMYWYRQDPGQGLRLIYYSQIVNDFQKGDIAEGYSVSREKKESFPLTVTSAQKNPTAFYLCASSTAGTAYGYTFGSGTRLTVV.

V is TRBV9 and J is TRBJ2-6, with D perhaps matching TRBD2 (5 bases). Germline V gives CDR1 SGDLS, CDR2 YYNGEE. This CDR3 comprises 15 residues. V was trimmed by 8 bases and J by 0 bases, leaving 12 bases between them. DNA of the CDR3: TGTGCCAGTTACGGGGAATTCTCTGGGGCCAACGTCCTGACTTTC. This translates into CASYGEFSGANVLTF.

This chain connects TRBV2 to TRBJ2-4; 10 bases align to TRBD1. V lost 7 bases, J lost 0 bases, and 12 bases stayed unmatched. From germline, CDR1 is SNHLY and CDR2 FYNNEI. This CDR3 spans 18 amino acids. The DNA for the CDR3 is TGTGCCAGCACCCCGGGACAGGGGACCCCTCTAGCCAAAAACATTCAGTACTTC. This translates into CASTPGQGTPLAKNIQYF.

The rearrangement uses TRBV5-8 and TRBJ2-5, with D perhaps TRBD1 (6 bases). V lost 3 bases and J 1 base, leaving 7 bases between the germline ends. This CDR3 has 13 amino acids. CDR1 SGHTS and CDR2 YDEGEE come from the germline V gene. The CDR3 DNA follows: TGTGCCAGCAGCTACAGGGTCCAAGAGACCCAGTACTTC. Protein: CASSYRVQETQYF.

In this sample, this clone turned up many times. The chain recombines TRBV9 with TRBJ1-2; 9 bases line up with TRBD1. Germline values: CDR1 SGDLS, CDR2 YYNGEE. Losses at the gene ends were 3 bases for V and 5 bases for J; bases not matched to a gene: 11. The CDR3 runs 16 residues. CDR3 residues: CASSAQGAHGKYGYTF. CDR3 nucleotide sequence: TGTGCCAGCAGCGCACAGGGGGCTCATGGAAAGTATGGCTACACCTTC.

This clone has just a few counts. The J gene is TRBJ1-4, the V gene TRBV6-2 or TRBV6-3, with 7 bases identical to TRBD1. V dropped 5 bases and J dropped 8; count of bases not matched to a gene: 8. The V gene's germline CDR1 is MNHEY and CDR2 SVGEGT. The CDR3 spans 14 residues. The CDR3 is CASSQDREREKLFF. The DNA of the CDR3 is TGTGCCAGCAGTCAAGACAGGGAAAGGGAAAAACTGTTTTTT.

The table lists this clone with a count of one. The chain combines TRBV30 with TRBJ1-5; D is undetermined. The CDR3 is 15 residues long. With 0 bases removed from V and 0 bases from J, the gap between germline ends came to 9 bases. Germline V CDR1 and CDR2: GTSNPN, SVGIG (reference sequence). Here the CDR3 reads CAWSVRGLSNQPQHF. The CDR3, as DNA: TGTGCCTGGAGTGTACGTGGGCTTAGCAATCAGCCCCAGCATTTT. The full variable domain, completed using reference TRBV30 and TRBJ1-5, is SQTIHQWPATLVQPVGSPLSLECTVEGTSNPNLYWYRQAAGRGLQLLFYSVGIGQISSEVPQNLSASRPQDRQFILSSKKLLLSDSGFYLCAWSVRGLSNQPQHFGDGTRLSIL.

The V and J genes are TRBV19 and TRBJ2-1; 16 nucleotides agree with TRBD2. J gave up 7 bases and V 3 bases, and 3 bases lay outside the gene matches. The CDR3 contains 16 residues. Germline V CDR1 and CDR2: LNHDA, SQIVND (reference sequence). CDR3 coding DNA: TGTGCCAGTAGTATTAGGGGACTAGCGGGAGGGAATGAGCAGTTCTTC. Translating gives CASSIRGLAGGNEQFF.

This chain joins TRBV7-9 and TRBJ2-2, with TRBD1 matching 7 bases. The ends lost 5 bases at V and 5 bases at J; junction bases unmatched: 11. Per germline, CDR1 SEHNR and CDR2 FQNEAQ (reference sequence). The length of the CDR3 is 16 residues. The CDR3, as DNA: TGTGCCAGCAGCCAAACAAGGGGGCGGTTTACCGGGGAGCTGTTTTTT. Protein sequence: CASSQTRGRFTGELFF.

V usage is TRBV5-1 and J usage is TRBJ2-7, with D possibly TRBD2 on 5 matching bases. The CDR3 consists of 12 residues. The V gene's germline CDR1 is SGHRS and CDR2 YFSETQ. The V end was cut by 1 base, the J end by 4 bases, with 6 bases between. Here the CDR3 DNA reads TGCGCCAGCAGCTTGCGGGATTACGAGCAGTACTTC. Residues: CASSLRDYEQYF.

The chain joins TRBV6-4 to TRBJ2-3, with 8 bases fitting TRBD1. From germline, CDR1 is MRHNA and CDR2 SNTAGT. The CDR3 has 18 residues. Trimming took 9 bases from V and 2 from J; bases not matched to a gene: 19. The CDR3 is CARAGTGVNGYTTDTQYF. As DNA, the CDR3 is TGTGCCAGAGCCGGGACAGGAGTTAACGGGTATACCACAGATACGCAGTATTTT.

The chain couples TRBV27 to TRBJ1-2, with a possible D match to TRBD1 (5 bases). V shed 3 bases and J shed 3 bases, with 14 bases lying between them. This CDR3 spans 15 amino acids. The germline gives CDR1 MNHEY, CDR2 SMNVEV (reference sequence). DNA of the CDR3: TGTGCCAGCAGTTTTACTGGTGCAGGGTACTATGGCTACACCTTC. Its protein is CASSFTGAGYYGYTF.

CDR3 amino acids: CASSLARPGTGLYNEQFF. The CDR3 DNA reads as TGTGCCAGCAGCTTAGCACGCCCCGGGACAGGGCTGTACAATGAGCAGTTCTTC. J is TRBJ2-1 and V is TRBV7-8; TRBD1 aligns across 9 bases. Germline values: CDR1 SGHVS, CDR2 FQNEAQ. The CDR3 has 18 residues. Trimming removed 0 bases from V and 4 bases from J; junction bases left unmatched: 10.

V gene TRBV9 combines with J gene TRBJ1-1; D remains ambiguous. Trimming cost V 4 bases and J 6 bases, with 13 bases left between them. The CDR3 totals 13 residues. Germline V lookup: CDR1 SGDLS, CDR2 YYNGEE. DNA of the CDR3: TGTGCCAGCAGCCCAATAGGGAGAGCTGAAGCTTTCTTT. It yields the protein CASSPIGRAEAFF.

The chain has TRBV3-1 (or the pseudogene TRBV3-2) and TRBJ1-2; D not certain. The CDR3 has 14 amino acids. Germline V gene sequence: CDR1 LGHDT, CDR2 YNNKEL (reference sequence). V lost 4 bases and J 8 bases, leaving 17 bases between the germline ends. The CDR3: CASSPRALAGGYTF. Written as DNA, the CDR3 is TGTGCCAGCAGCCCACGGGCCCTGGCGGGCGGCTACACCTTC.

V usage is TRBV5-6 and J usage is TRBJ2-7; 8 nucleotides match TRBD1. Germline CDR1 SGHDT, CDR2 YYEEEE. CDR3 length: 16 residues. After removal of 1 base from V and 7 bases from J, the junction contained 13 bases not matched to a gene. DNA for the CDR3: TGTGCCAGCAGCTTGTATCAAGGGACAGGACTGTATGAGCAGTACTTC. Residues: CASSLYQGTGLYEQYF.

The chain combines TRBV15 with TRBJ2-5; D might be TRBD2 (5 bases). CDR1 LNHNV and CDR2 YYDKDF come from the germline V gene (reference sequence). With 3 bases removed from V and 4 bases from J, the gap between germline ends came to 15 bases. The CDR3 covers 15 residues. The CDR3 nucleotides read TGTGCCACCAGCAGGTGGGCCCTAGCAGGAGAGACCCAGTACTTC. It translates to CATSRWALAGETQYF.